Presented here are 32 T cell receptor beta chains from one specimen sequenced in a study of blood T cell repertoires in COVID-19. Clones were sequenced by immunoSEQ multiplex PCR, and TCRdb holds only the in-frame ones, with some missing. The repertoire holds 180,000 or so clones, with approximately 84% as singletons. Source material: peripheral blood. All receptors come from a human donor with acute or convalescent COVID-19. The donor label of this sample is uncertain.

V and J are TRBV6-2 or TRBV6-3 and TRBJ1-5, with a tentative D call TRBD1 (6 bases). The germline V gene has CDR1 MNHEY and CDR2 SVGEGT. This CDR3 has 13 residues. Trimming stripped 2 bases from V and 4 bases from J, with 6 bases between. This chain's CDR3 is CASSYRGNQPQHF. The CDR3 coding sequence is TGTGCCAGCAGTTACAGGGGGAATCAGCCCCAGCATTTT.

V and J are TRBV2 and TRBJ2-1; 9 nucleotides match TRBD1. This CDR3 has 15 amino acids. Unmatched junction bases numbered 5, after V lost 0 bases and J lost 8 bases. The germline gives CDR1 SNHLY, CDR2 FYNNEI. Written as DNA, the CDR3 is TGTGCCAGCAGTGAAGCAGGGGACAGGGAGGATGAGCAGTTCTTC. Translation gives CASSEAGDREDEQFF.

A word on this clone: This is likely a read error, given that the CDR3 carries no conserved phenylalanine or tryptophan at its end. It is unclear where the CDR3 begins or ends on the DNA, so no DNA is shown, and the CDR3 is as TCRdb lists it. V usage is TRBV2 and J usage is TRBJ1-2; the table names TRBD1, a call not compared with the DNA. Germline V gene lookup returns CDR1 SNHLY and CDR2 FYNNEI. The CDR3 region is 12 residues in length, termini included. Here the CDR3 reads CASSRTALGAYV.

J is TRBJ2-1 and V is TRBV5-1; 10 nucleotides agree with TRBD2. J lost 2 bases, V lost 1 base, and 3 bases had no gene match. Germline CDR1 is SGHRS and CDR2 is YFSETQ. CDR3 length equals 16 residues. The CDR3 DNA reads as TGCGCCAGCAGCTTGTCCCTAGCGGGAGCCTACAATGAGCAGTTCTTC. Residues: CASSLSLAGAYNEQFF.

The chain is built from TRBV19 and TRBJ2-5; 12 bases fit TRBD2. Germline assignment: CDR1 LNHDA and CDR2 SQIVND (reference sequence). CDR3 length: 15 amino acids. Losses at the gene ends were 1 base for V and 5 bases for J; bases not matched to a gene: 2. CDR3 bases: TGTGCCAGTAGTATAGGGACTAGCGGGGTTGAGACCCAGTACTTC. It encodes CASSIGTSGVETQYF.

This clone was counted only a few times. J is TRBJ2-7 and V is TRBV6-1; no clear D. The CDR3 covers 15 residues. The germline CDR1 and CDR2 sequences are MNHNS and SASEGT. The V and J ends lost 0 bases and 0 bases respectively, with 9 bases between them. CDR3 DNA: TGTGCCAGCAGTGAAGCGCCTGGAGACTCCTACGAGCAGTACTTC. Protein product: CASSEAPGDSYEQYF.

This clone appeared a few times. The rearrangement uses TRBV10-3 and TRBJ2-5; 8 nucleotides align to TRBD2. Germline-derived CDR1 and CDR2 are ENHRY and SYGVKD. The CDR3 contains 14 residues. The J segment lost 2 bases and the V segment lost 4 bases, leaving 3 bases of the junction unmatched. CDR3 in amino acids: CAISVAGPQETQYF. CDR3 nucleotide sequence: TGTGCCATCAGTGTAGCGGGACCACAAGAGACCCAGTACTTC.

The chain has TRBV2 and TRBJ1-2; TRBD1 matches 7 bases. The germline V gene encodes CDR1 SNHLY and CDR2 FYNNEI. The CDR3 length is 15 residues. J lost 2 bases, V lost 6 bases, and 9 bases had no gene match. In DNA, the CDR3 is TGTGCCAGCAGCCCGGGACAGCGATTCAACTATGGCTACACCTTC. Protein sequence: CASSPGQRFNYGYTF.

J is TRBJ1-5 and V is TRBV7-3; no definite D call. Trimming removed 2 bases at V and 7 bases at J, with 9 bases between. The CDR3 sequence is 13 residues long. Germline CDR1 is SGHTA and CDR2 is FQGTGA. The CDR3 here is CASSLEPGQPQHF. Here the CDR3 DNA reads TGTGCCAGCAGCTTAGAGCCGGGGCAGCCCCAGCATTTT.

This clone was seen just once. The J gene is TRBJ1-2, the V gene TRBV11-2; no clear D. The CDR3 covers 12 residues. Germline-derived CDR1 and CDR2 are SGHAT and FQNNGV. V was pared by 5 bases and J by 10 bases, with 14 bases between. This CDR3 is CASSRLRVDYTF. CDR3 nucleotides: TGTGCCAGCAGCCGACTAAGGGTCGACTACACCTTC.

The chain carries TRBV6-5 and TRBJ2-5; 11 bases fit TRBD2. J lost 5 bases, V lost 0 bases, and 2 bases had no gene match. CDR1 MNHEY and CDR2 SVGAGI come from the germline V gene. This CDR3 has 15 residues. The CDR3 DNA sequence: TGTGCCAGCAGTTACTCACTAGCGGGAGTTGAGACCCAGTACTTC. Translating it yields CASSYSLAGVETQYF.

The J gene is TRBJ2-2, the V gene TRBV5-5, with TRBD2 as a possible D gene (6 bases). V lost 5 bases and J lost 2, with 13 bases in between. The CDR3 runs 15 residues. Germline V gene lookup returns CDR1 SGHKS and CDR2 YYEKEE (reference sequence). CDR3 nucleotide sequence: TGTGCCAGCAGGCGCGGAGGGCCCAACACCGGGGAGCTGTTTTTT. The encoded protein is CASRRGGPNTGELFF.

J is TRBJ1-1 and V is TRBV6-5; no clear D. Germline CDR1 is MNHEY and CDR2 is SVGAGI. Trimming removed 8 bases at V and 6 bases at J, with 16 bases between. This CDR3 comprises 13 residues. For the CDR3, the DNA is TGTGCCAGCGGGGTAGGAGAGGGCCCTGAAGCTTTCTTT. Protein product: CASGVGEGPEAFF.

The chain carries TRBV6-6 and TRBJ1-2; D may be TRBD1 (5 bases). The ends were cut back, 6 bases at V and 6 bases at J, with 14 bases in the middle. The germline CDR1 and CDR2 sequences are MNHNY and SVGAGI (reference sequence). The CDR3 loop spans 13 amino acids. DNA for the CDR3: TGTGCCAGCAGAGCCGACAGCGAGCATGGCTACACCTTC. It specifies CASRADSEHGYTF.

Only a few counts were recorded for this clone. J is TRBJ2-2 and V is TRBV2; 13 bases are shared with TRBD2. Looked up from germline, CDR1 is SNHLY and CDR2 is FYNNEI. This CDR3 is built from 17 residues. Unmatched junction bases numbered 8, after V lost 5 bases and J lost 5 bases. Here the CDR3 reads CASSHYGLAGETGELFF. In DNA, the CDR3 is TGTGCCAGCAGTCACTACGGACTAGCGGGAGAAACCGGGGAGCTGTTTTTT.

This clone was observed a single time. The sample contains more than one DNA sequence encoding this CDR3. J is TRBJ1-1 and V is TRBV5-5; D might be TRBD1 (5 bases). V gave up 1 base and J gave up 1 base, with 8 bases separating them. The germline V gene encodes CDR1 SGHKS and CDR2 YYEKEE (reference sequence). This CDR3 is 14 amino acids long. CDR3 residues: CASSLPTGNTEAFF. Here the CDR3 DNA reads TGTGCCAGCAGCTTGCCTACAGGGAACACTGAAGCTTTCTTT.

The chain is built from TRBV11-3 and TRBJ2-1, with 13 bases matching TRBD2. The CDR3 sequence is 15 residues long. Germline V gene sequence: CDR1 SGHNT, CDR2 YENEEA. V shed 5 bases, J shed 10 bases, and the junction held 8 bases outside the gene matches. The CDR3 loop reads CASSQGLAGNGEQFF. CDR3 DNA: TGTGCCAGCAGCCAGGGACTAGCGGGGAACGGGGAGCAGTTCTTC.

CDR3 sequence: CASSAGPLYEQYF. CDR3 nucleotides: TGTGCCAGCAGTGCGGGCCCCCTCTACGAGCAGTACTTC. The rearrangement joins TRBV9 to TRBJ2-7, with a tentative D call TRBD2 (5 bases). Trimming cost V 5 bases and J 3 bases, with 12 bases left between them. This CDR3 is built from 13 residues. CDR1 is SGDLS and CDR2 is YYNGEE in the germline V gene.

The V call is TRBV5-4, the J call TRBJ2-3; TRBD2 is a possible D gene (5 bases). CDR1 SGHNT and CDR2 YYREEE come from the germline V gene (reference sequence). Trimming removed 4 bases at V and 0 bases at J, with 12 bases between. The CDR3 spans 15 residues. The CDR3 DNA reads TGTGCCAGCAGCCTGAGGGCGGTTAGCACAGATACGCAGTATTTT. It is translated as CASSLRAVSTDTQYF.

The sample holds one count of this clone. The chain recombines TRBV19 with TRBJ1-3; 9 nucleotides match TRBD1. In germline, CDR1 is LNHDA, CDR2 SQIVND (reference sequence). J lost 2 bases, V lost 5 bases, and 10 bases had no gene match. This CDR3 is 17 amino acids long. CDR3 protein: CASSAPTGGSAGNTIYF. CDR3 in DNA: TGTGCCAGTAGTGCCCCGACAGGGGGAAGCGCTGGAAACACCATATATTTT.

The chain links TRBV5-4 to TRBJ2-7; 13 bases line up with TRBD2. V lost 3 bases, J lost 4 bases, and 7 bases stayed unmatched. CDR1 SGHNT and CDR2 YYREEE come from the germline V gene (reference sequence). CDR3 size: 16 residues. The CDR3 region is CASSSGLAGLLYEQYF. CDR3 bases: TGTGCCAGCAGCTCGGGACTAGCGGGACTATTGTACGAGCAGTACTTC.

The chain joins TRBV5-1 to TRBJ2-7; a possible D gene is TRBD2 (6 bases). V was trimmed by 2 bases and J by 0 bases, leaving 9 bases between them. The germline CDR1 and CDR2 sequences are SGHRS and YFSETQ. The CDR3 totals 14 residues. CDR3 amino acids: CASSFAGSSYEQYF. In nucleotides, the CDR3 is TGCGCCAGCAGCTTTGCCGGGAGCTCCTACGAGCAGTACTTC.

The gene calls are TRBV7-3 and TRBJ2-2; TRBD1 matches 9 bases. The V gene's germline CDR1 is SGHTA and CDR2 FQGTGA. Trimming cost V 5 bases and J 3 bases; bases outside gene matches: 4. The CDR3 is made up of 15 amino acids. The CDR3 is CASSRRTGDTGELFF. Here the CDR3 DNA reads TGTGCCAGCAGCCGGCGGACAGGGGACACCGGGGAGCTGTTTTTT. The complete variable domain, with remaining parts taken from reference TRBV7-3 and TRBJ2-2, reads GAGVSQTPSNKVTEKGKYVELRCDPISGHTALYWYRQSLGQGPEFLIYFQGTGAADDSGLPNDRFFAVRPEGSVSTLKIQRTERGDSAVYLCASSRRTGDTGELFFGEGSRLTVL.

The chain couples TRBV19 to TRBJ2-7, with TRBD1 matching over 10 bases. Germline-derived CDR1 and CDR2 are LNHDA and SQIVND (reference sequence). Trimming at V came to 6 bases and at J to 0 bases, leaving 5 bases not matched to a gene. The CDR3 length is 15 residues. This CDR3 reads CASRGTGASSYEQYF. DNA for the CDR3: TGTGCCAGTAGGGGGACAGGGGCGAGCTCCTACGAGCAGTACTTC.

The CDR3 DNA follows: TGTGCCAGCAGAGGACGGACTAGCGGGCATGAGCAGTTCTTC. Translation gives CASRGRTSGHEQFF. J is TRBJ2-1 and V is TRBV2; 11 positions agree with TRBD2. Germline V gene data show CDR1 as SNHLY and CDR2 as FYNNEI. Trimming at V came to 6 bases and at J to 8 bases, leaving 6 bases not matched to a gene. This CDR3 has 14 residues.

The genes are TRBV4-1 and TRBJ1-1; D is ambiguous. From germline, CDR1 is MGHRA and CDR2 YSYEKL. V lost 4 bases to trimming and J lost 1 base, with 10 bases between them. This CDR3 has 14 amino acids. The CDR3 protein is CASSLGRSNTEAFF. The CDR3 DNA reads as TGCGCCAGCAGCCTTGGCAGATCGAACACTGAAGCTTTCTTT.

CDR3 loop: CASRTNLRVSYEQYF. In nucleotides, the CDR3 is TGTGCCAGCAGGACCAATCTGAGGGTCTCCTACGAGCAGTACTTC. The chain recombines TRBV5-6 with TRBJ2-7, with TRBD2 as a possible D gene (5 bases). The V gene's germline CDR1 is SGHDT and CDR2 YYEEEE. V was cut by 5 bases and J by 0 bases, with 15 bases left in between. CDR3 length: 15 residues.

This CDR3 is CASIRTGVGNEQYF. The CDR3 bases are TGTGCCAGCATCAGAACAGGGGTAGGCAACGAGCAGTACTTC. J is TRBJ2-7 and V is TRBV2; 7 bases match TRBD1. Germline V gene sequence: CDR1 SNHLY, CDR2 FYNNEI. The J segment lost 5 bases and the V segment lost 7 bases, leaving 11 bases of the junction unmatched. This CDR3 contains 14 residues.

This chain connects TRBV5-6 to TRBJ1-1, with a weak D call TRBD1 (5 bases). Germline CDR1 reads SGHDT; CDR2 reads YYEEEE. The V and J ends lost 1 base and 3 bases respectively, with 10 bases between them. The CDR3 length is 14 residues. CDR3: CASSLPQGYTEAFF. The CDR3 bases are TGTGCCAGCAGCTTGCCCCAGGGATACACTGAAGCTTTCTTT.

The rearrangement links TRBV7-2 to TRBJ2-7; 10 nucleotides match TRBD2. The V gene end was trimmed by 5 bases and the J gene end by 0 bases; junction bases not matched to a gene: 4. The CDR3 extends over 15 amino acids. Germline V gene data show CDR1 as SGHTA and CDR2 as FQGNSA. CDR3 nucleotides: TGTGCCAGCAGCACACTAGCGGGAAGCTCCTACGAGCAGTACTTC. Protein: CASSTLAGSSYEQYF.

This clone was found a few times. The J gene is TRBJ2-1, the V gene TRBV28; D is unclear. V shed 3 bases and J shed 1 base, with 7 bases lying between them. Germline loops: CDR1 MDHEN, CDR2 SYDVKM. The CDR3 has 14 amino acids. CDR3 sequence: CASSFYGSYNEQFF. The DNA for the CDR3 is TGTGCCAGCAGTTTTTACGGGTCCTACAATGAGCAGTTCTTC.

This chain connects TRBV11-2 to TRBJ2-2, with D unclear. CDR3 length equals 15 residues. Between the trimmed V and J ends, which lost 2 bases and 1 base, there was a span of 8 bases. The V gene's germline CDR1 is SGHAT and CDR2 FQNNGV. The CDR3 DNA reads TGTGCCAGCAGCTTAACCGCGGAGAACACCGGGGAGCTGTTTTTT. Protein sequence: CASSLTAENTGELFF.